This paragraph covers one T cell receptor (beta chain) sequence. Its antigen is currently unknown. V lost 0 bases and J 4 bases, leaving 8 bases between the germline ends. The CDR3 spans 14 residues. CDR1 and CDR2 (germline): SGDLS, YYNGEE. Both 60 Vbeta primers and 13 Jbeta primers went into the PCR. The method was immunoSEQ multiplex PCR; TCRdb's version includes in-frame clones alone and lacks a portion of them. The sample has 150,000 to 200,000 clones, about 80% seen once. The data belong to a study of cytomegalovirus exposure and HLA in healthy donors. Study-level points and caveats: It was shown in a later analysis that HLA-associated TCR beta chains were more clonally expanded than other, equally common chains. Productive status was seen about 90% or about 30% of the time for most TCR beta V segments in an earlier analysis. Being indistinguishable, some V segments were excluded, TRBV6-2 and TRBV6-3 among them.

The sequenced sample consisted of PBMCs. The source is a woman aged 40 to 50 in good health and CMV-seronegative. The chain couples TRBV9 to TRBJ1-3; perhaps TRBD1 as D (5 bases). The CDR3 sequence is CASSVAGLGNTIYF. In DNA form, the CDR3 reads TGTGCCAGCAGCGTAGCAGGGTTGGGAAACACCATATATTTT.